A selection of T cell receptor beta chains follows, all from one sample in a study of technical replicates of blood from several donors. The method was immunoSEQ multiplex PCR; TCRdb's version includes in-frame clones alone and lacks a portion of them. The sample yields roughly 83,000 clones, roughly 92% seen once. Input material: T cells isolated from PBMCs. Receptor source: a human donor in good health. Each CDR3 is given with its conserved first and last residue. The D gene is left open where the match is weak. Expanded clones get a size class; other rows say once, few or many, or leave the size out.

V	J	size	D	DNA	CDR3
TRBV7-2	TRBJ1-3	-	TRBD1	TGTGCCAGCAGCCCCTCCCGGGACAGGGAAGGAGACACCATATATTTT	CASSPSRDREGDTIYF
TRBV5-1	TRBJ2-7	-	-	TGCGCCAGCAGCGGGGGGGGCAGCTACGAGCAGTACTTC	CASSGGGSYEQYF
TRBV7-3	TRBJ2-1	-	-	TGTGCCAGCAGCTTAACGAGGGAAACGGTACAGTTCTTC	CASSLTRETVQFF
TRBV11-3	TRBJ1-1	-	TRBD1	TGTGCCAGCAGTCAACCAACCGGGACAGGGAACACTGAAGCTTTCTTT	CASSQPTGTGNTEAFF
TRBV18	TRBJ1-2	-	-	TGTGCCAGCTCACCACCATTACCAGGGGTCAACTATGGCTACACCTTC	CASSPPLPGVNYGYTF
TRBV9	TRBJ1-1	-	TRBD1	TGTGCCAGCAGCGACGATACAGGGGGCGGAGAAGCTTTCTTT	CASSDDTGGGEAFF
TRBV11-1	TRBJ2-7	-	TRBD1	TGTGCCAGCAGCTTAACCGCCGGGGACAGCGAGCAGTACTTC	CASSLTAGDSEQYF
TRBV4-2	TRBJ2-3	-	TRBD2	TGTGCCAGCAGCCAAGATCTACTAGCGGGAGTTTCGAGCACAGATACGCAGTATTTT	CASSQDLLAGVSSTDTQYF
TRBV4-1	TRBJ2-7	-	TRBD1	TGCGCCAGCAGCCCTTCCGGACAGGGGACCCCCTCCTACGAGCAGTACTTC	CASSPSGQGTPSYEQYF
TRBV18	TRBJ2-1	-	TRBD2	TGTGCCAGCTCACCACCTGGACTAGCGGCCCTCCAGTTCTTC	CASSPPGLAALQFF
TRBV12-5	TRBJ2-5	-	TRBD1	TGTGCTAGTGGTGTGGTTCCTGGGGACAGCAAAGAGACCCAGTACTTC	CASGVVPGDSKETQYF
TRBV27	TRBJ2-7	-	-	TGTGCCAGCAGTTTTTCAGGTCCAAGAACCGGTTACGTCGGACAGTACGAGCAGTACTTC	CASSFSGPRTGYVGQYEQYF
TRBV4-2	TRBJ2-5	-	TRBD2	TGTGCCAGCAGCCAAAATAGCGGGGGCCAAGAGACCCAGTACTTC	CASSQNSGGQETQYF
TRBV19	TRBJ1-5	-	-	TGTGCCAGTAGTATAGTGCGGGGGGTTCGCAATCAGCCCCAGCATTTT	CASSIVRGVRNQPQHF
TRBV27	TRBJ1-1	-	-	TGTGCCAGCAGGCGACCAGGGGTCACTGAAGCTTTCTTT	CASRRPGVTEAFF
TRBV6-1	TRBJ1-3	once	-	TGTGCCAGCAGTGAGCAACCGGGGAGGAATGGAAACACCATATATTTT	CASSEQPGRNGNTIYF
TRBV28	TRBJ1-5	-	-	TGTGCCAGCAGTTTACAGAAACTCCGGGACACAAAACAGCCCCAGCATTTT	CASSLQKLRDTKQPQHF
TRBV7-8	TRBJ1-5	-	-	TGTGCCAGCAGCCCGGGACATCCCGGGGAGCCCCAGCATTTT	CASSPGHPGEPQHF
TRBV14	TRBJ2-5	-	TRBD2	TGTGCCAGCAGCCCCTTTCGGACTAGCGTACAAGAGACCCAGTACTTC	CASSPFRTSVQETQYF
TRBV5-6	TRBJ1-1	-	TRBD1	TGTGCCAGCAGCTTGGGGACAGGTATGAACACTGAAGCTTTCTTT	CASSLGTGMNTEAFF
TRBV7-8	TRBJ1-2	once	-	TGTGCCAGCAGCCCTGACCGACAGGTGGACTATGGCTACACCTTC	CASSPDRQVDYGYTF
TRBV7-6	TRBJ2-7	once	-	TGTGCCAGCAGCTTAGGCGTCCCTTCGTCTGGCGAGCAGTACTTC	CASSLGVPSSGEQYF
TRBV7-9	TRBJ2-7	once	-	TGTGCCAGCAGCCTAACATTACAGGGCTACGAGCAGTACTTC	CASSLTLQGYEQYF
TRBV11-3	TRBJ2-1	-	TRBD2	TGTGCCAGCAGCTTAGGCCTAGCGGGAGTTCGGAATGAGCAGTTCTTC	CASSLGLAGVRNEQFF
TRBV5-1	TRBJ2-1	-	TRBD2	TGCGCCAGCAGCTTGGATGCCACCCTCTGGAGACGGGAGGTTTCCTACAATGAGCAGTTCTTC	CASSLDATLWRREVSYNEQFF
TRBV5-4	TRBJ2-1	-	TRBD2	TGTGCCAGCAGCTTTTCCCCCGGGACTAGTCGGGGTGAGCAGTTCTTC	CASSFSPGTSRGEQFF
TRBV6-5	TRBJ2-1	-	-	TGTGCCAGCAGGCGACTAGGCTACAATGAGCAGTTCTTC	CASRRLGYNEQFF
TRBV7-9	TRBJ1-2	-	-	TGTGCCAGCAGCTTAGACTTTCAACGGGGCTATGGCTACACCTTC	CASSLDFQRGYGYTF
TRBV4-2	TRBJ2-7	-	TRBD2	TGTGCCAGCAGCCAAGATAGCGGGGGCTCCTACGAGCAGTACTTC	CASSQDSGGSYEQYF
TRBV5-1	TRBJ2-1	-	TRBD2	TGCGCCAGCAGGTGGGAGGGCCCCACAAACAATGAGCAGTTCTTC	CASRWEGPTNNEQFF
TRBV5-4	TRBJ1-2	-	TRBD1	TGTGCCAGCAGCTACCCCGGGACAGGACCCGTACACACCTTC	CASSYPGTGPVHTF
TRBV27	TRBJ2-1	once	-	TGTGCCAGCAGTTTGGGGTCAGCGGGGACACAGCAGTTCTTC	CASSLGSAGTQQFF